This T cell receptor (beta chain) derives from a study of beta chain features in type 1 diabetes. The isolated RNA, all of it, was reverse transcribed, so expressed TCRB transcripts were what got sequenced. The repertoire was sequenced with immunoSEQ multiplex PCR; TCRdb's copy has only in-frame clones and lacks some. In the table there are roughly 250,000 clones, 68% of which are singletons. Trimming shortened V by 3 bases and J by 2 bases, and 14 bases separated the two germline ends. This CDR3 has 15 residues. Germline V gene lookup returns CDR1 SGHRS and CDR2 YFSETQ. The TCR sequence derives from a man younger than 40 in good health. The sequenced material came from naive CD4+ T cells from blood. The chain links TRBV5-1 to TRBJ1-2; TRBD1 might be the D (5 bases). For the CDR3, the DNA is TGCGCCAGCAGCTACCCCGGGACGGGGAACTATGGCTACACCTTC. Its protein product is CASSYPGTGNYGYTF.